Listed here are 6 T cell receptor beta chains from one sample, sequenced in a study of CD8 T cells in ankylosing spondylitis. Each CDR3 protein is one row after TCRdb ran MiXCR on the 5' RACE reads. The sample includes just under 350,000 distinct CDR3 sequences, 14% to 15% of them seen just once. Sequences were obtained from blood, either unsorted or a sorted T cell fraction (not recorded which). These receptors were taken from a male donor with ankylosing spondylitis or in good health (not recorded which).

This clonotype came up a few times. The chain's CDR3 is CASSSSTSGKQFF. The DNA for the CDR3 is TGCGCCAGCAGCTCGTCAACTAGCGGGAAGCAGTTCTTC. The V and J genes are TRBV5-1 and TRBJ2-1, with TRBD2 matching over 10 bases. The CDR3 totals 13 residues. V lost 3 bases, J lost 11 bases, and 5 bases stayed unmatched. In germline, CDR1 is SGHRS, CDR2 YFSETQ.

This clonotype was seen only a few times. The chain uses TRBV6-5 and TRBJ1-1, with D possibly TRBD1 on 5 matching bases. V was clipped by 2 bases and J by 5 bases, with 15 bases between them. Germline CDR1 and CDR2: MNHEY and SVGAGI. This CDR3 contains 15 residues. In DNA form, the CDR3 reads TGTGCCAGCAGTTACACCGGACACCCGGGGACTGAAGCTTTCTTT. This codes for CASSYTGHPGTEAFF.

This clonotype has a handful of counts. The chain combines TRBV3-1 with TRBJ2-5; TRBD2 matches 8 bases. Germline loops: CDR1 LGHDT, CDR2 YNNKEL (reference sequence). The CDR3 consists of 16 residues. V lost 1 base and J lost 4; bases outside the gene matches: 8. CDR3 protein: CASSQVERGMGETQYF. The CDR3 DNA is TGTGCCAGCAGCCAAGTGGAGCGGGGGATGGGAGAGACCCAGTACTTC.

The rearrangement joins TRBV7-8 to TRBJ2-7; 8 bases map to TRBD1. Trimming at V came to 1 base and at J to 2 bases, leaving 4 bases not matched to a gene. Germline V CDR1 and CDR2: SGHVS, FQNEAQ. CDR3 size: 15 residues. As DNA, the CDR3 is TGTGCCAGCAGCTTAGGGGGACAGGAGACCTACGAGCAGTACTTC. Protein: CASSLGGQETYEQYF.

V usage is TRBV20-1 and J usage is TRBJ2-1; possibly TRBD2 for D (6 bases). Trimming pared 3 bases from V and 5 bases from J, leaving 14 bases between. The CDR3 is 14 residues long. Looked up from germline, CDR1 is DFQATT and CDR2 is SNEGSKA (reference sequence). The CDR3 DNA reads as TGCAGTGCTAGCGGGACTCCGGAAAACAATGAGCAGTTCTTC. Residues: CSASGTPENNEQFF.

Only a few counts were recorded for this clonotype. The V gene is TRBV5-6, the J gene TRBJ2-1, with D possibly being TRBD1 or TRBD2 (5 bases each). The CDR3 extends over 15 amino acids. CDR1 and CDR2 from the germline V gene are SGHDT and YYEEEE. V dropped 1 base and J dropped 9 bases, with 17 bases sitting between them. Here the CDR3 reads CASSLYNRMSGEQFF. The CDR3 DNA sequence: TGTGCCAGCAGCTTGTATAACAGGATGAGCGGTGAGCAGTTCTTC.